These 32 T cell receptor beta chains were all obtained from the same sample, sequenced in a study of vaccination and CD4 T cells after COVID-19 (dated by TCRdb to 2022 to 2024). Library preparation employed PCR. Instrument on record: Illumina iSeq 100. DNA from cultured CD4+ T cells underwent TCR sequencing with the Oncomine TCR Beta short-read assay at the Johns Hopkins FTIC core. The public sequencing data were trimmed at Q25 with fastp and processed into clonotypes with MiXCR by TCRdb, which kept only in-frame beta chains. For every CDR3 protein sequence, its rows merge into one entry that carries the most common genes and DNA. A total of over 15,000 distinct CDR3 sequences appear in this sample, around two fifths of them only once. In total, the top ten clones hold more than 6.5% of the sample. Their antigens are not known. Sample treatment or condition, as interpreted from the label and publication: roughly nine-day PBMC culture with coronavirus spike peptide pools or control peptides (ViraFEST assay).

The sequenced sample was CD4+ T cells from blood, cultured in vitro, obtained after SARS-CoV-2 vaccination. These receptors came from a human donor who had recovered from COVID-19.

The chain joins TRBV18 to TRBJ2-2, with D perhaps TRBD1 (6 bases). Germline V CDR1 and CDR2: KGHSH, LQKENI. V lost 3 bases, J lost 4 bases, and 12 bases lay in between. This CDR3 has 15 residues. The CDR3 nucleotides are TGTGCCAGCTCACCTGGCAGGGGACGCACCGGGGAGCTGTTTTTT. It specifies CASSPGRGRTGELFF.

In this sample, this clonotype turned up once. The chain couples TRBV6-2 or TRBV6-3 to TRBJ1-1, with TRBD1 matching over 7 bases. V gave up 5 bases and J gave up 8 bases; unmatched junction bases: 8. The CDR3 extends over 13 amino acids. The germline V gene encodes CDR1 MNHEY and CDR2 SVGEGT. CDR3: CASSHTTGSEAFF. The CDR3 DNA reads as TGTGCCAGCAGTCACACGACAGGGTCGGAAGCTTTCTTT.

The chain links TRBV6-1 to TRBJ2-5; D remains ambiguous. CDR1 MNHNS and CDR2 SASEGT come from the germline V gene. V lost 4 bases and J lost 1, with 4 bases in between. CDR3 length equals 12 residues. CDR3 bases: TGTGCCAGCAGTGTCTTCCAAGAGACCCAGTACTTC. The encoded protein is CASSVFQETQYF.

The chain employs TRBV7-9 and TRBJ2-5; 8 nucleotides line up with TRBD1. This CDR3 is built from 15 residues. Looked up from germline, CDR1 is SEHNR and CDR2 is FQNEAQ (reference sequence). V dropped 5 bases and J dropped 2; count of bases not matched to a gene: 7. CDR3: CASSTRDRRQETQYF. The DNA of the CDR3 is TGTGCCAGCAGCACCAGGGACAGGCGGCAAGAGACCCAGTACTTC.

This clonotype came up a few times. The J gene is TRBJ2-3, the V gene TRBV11-3; D may correspond to TRBD1 or TRBD2 (5 bases each). Germline CDR1 SGHNT, CDR2 YENEEA. The CDR3 has 18 amino acids. The V and J ends lost 2 bases and 5 bases respectively, with 23 bases between them. CDR3 sequence: CASSLIPTPWTRGDTQYF. The DNA for the CDR3 is TGTGCCAGCAGCTTAATCCCCACACCGTGGACGAGGGGAGATACGCAGTATTTT. The full variable domain, its missing parts supplied by reference TRBV11-3 and TRBJ2-3, is EAGVVQSPRYKIIEKKQPVAFWCNPISGHNTLYWYLQNLGQGPELLIRYENEEAVDDSQLPKDRFSAERLKGVDSTLKIQPAELGDSAVYLCASSLIPTPWTRGDTQYFGPGTRLTVL.

The sample holds a few counts of this clonotype. This chain joins TRBV20-1 and TRBJ2-3; no reliable D call. The CDR3 loop spans 12 amino acids. V was pared by 5 bases and J by 3 bases, with 9 bases between. CDR1 and CDR2 from the germline V gene are DFQATT and SNEGSKA (reference sequence). The CDR3 protein is CSALPRTDTQYF. The CDR3, as DNA: TGCAGTGCTCTTCCTCGGACAGATACGCAGTATTTT.

CDR3 coding DNA: TGTGCCAGTAGTATAGTGTGGAGGGCGGAGACTGAAGCTTTCTTT. Translated: CASSIVWRAETEAFF. The rearrangement uses TRBV19 and TRBJ1-1, with D unclear. Trimming took 1 base from V and 5 from J, leaving 14 bases between them. The germline CDR1 and CDR2 sequences are LNHDA and SQIVND (reference sequence). This CDR3 is built from 15 residues.

This clonotype came up a few times. The chain uses TRBV18 and TRBJ2-3, with a tentative D call TRBD2 (6 bases). Germline lookup yields CDR1 KGHSH and CDR2 LQKENI. Trimming left V 8 bases short and J 4 bases short, with 13 bases between. The CDR3 runs 13 residues. The CDR3 sequence is CASVETGADTQYF. CDR3 sequence (DNA): TGTGCCAGCGTCGAGACGGGGGCAGATACGCAGTATTTT. The entire variable domain, with the rest obtained from reference TRBV18 and TRBJ2-3, is as follows: NAGVMQNPRHLVRRRGQEARLRCSPMKGHSHVYWYRQLPEEGLKFMVYLQKENIIDESGMPKERFSAEFPKEGPSILRIQQVVRGDSAAYFCASVETGADTQYFGPGTRLTVL.

The genes are TRBV5-8 and TRBJ2-5; D remains ambiguous. The germline V gene has CDR1 SGHTS and CDR2 YDEGEE. With 0 bases removed from V and 0 bases from J, the gap between germline ends came to 6 bases. The CDR3 totals 14 residues. This chain's CDR3 is CASSLVQNQETQYF. DNA for the CDR3: TGTGCCAGCAGCTTGGTTCAGAACCAAGAGACCCAGTACTTC.

The chain employs TRBV29-1 and TRBJ2-1; 7 bases line up with TRBD2. The germline V gene encodes CDR1 SQVTM and CDR2 ANQGSEA. The ends lost 3 bases at V and 3 bases at J; junction bases unmatched: 5. CDR3 length: 14 residues. The chain's CDR3 is CSVDPSGDYNEQFF. The CDR3, as DNA: TGCAGCGTTGATCCTAGCGGAGACTACAATGAGCAGTTCTTC.

Written as DNA, the CDR3 is TGTGCCAGCAGACGGCCGAGTTTAGCGGAGCAAGAGACCCAGTACTTC. This sequence encodes CASRRPSLAEQETQYF. This rearrangement joins TRBV6-2 or TRBV6-3 to TRBJ2-5; D is possibly TRBD2 (6 bases). CDR3 size: 16 residues. V was shortened by 6 bases and J by 2 bases, with 19 bases between the two germline ends. The germline V gene encodes CDR1 MNHEY and CDR2 SVGEGT.

This clonotype has only a few counts. The V call is TRBV4-2, the J call TRBJ2-7; TRBD1 agrees at 8 bases. Germline CDR1 and CDR2: LGHNA and YNFKEQ. The CDR3 is made up of 15 amino acids. V lost 3 bases and J lost 2; bases outside the gene matches: 6. CDR3: CASSQRQGNAYEQYF. CDR3 bases: TGTGCCAGCAGCCAGAGACAGGGGAACGCCTACGAGCAGTACTTC.

V gene TRBV4-1 combines with J gene TRBJ1-3, with unresolved D. The CDR3 length is 13 residues. V shed 2 bases and J shed 2 bases, with 4 bases lying between them. Germline assignment: CDR1 MGHRA and CDR2 YSYEKL. The CDR3 loop is CASSQLTGNTIYF. CDR3 coding DNA: TGCGCCAGCAGCCAATTAACTGGAAACACCATATATTTT.

The V and J genes are TRBV6-1 and TRBJ2-7; TRBD2 might be the D (5 bases). V was cut by 6 bases and J by 3 bases, with 6 bases left in between. CDR1 MNHNS and CDR2 SASEGT come from the germline V gene. The CDR3 is 11 amino acids. The CDR3 spells CASRSGYEQYF. CDR3 coding DNA: TGTGCCAGCAGAAGCGGCTACGAGCAGTACTTC.

This clonotype was seen only a few times. The CDR3 loop reads CASALRDRGYSPLHF. The CDR3 DNA reads TGTGCCAGCGCCCTCCGGGACAGGGGTTATTCACCCCTCCACTTT. V and J are TRBV6-1 and TRBJ1-6, with 10 bases aligning to TRBD1. The V and J ends lost 8 bases and 8 bases, in that order; junction bases with no gene match: 9. The CDR3 consists of 15 residues. The germline V gene has CDR1 MNHNS and CDR2 SASEGT.

This chain connects TRBV28 to TRBJ2-1, with TRBD2 matching 10 bases. Germline CDR1 MDHEN, CDR2 SYDVKM. With 6 bases clipped from V and 7 bases from J, the junction kept 6 bases outside the gene matches. CDR3 length: 14 residues. CDR3 bases: TGTGCCAGCAGGCTAGCGGGAGAGTCTAATGAGCAGTTCTTC. Amino acids: CASRLAGESNEQFF.

The rearrangement links TRBV7-6 to TRBJ2-3; D gene ambiguous. This CDR3 has 14 amino acids. V shed 1 base and J shed 1 base, with 6 bases lying between them. The germline V gene has CDR1 SGHVS and CDR2 FNYEAQ. For the CDR3, the DNA is TGTGCCAGCAGCTTAGAAGCAGGCACAGATACGCAGTATTTT. Translation: CASSLEAGTDTQYF.

This clonotype has only a few counts. J is TRBJ1-1 and V is TRBV19, with D possibly TRBD1 on 6 matching bases. V lost 3 bases and J 5 bases, leaving 10 bases between the germline ends. CDR1 and CDR2 from the germline V gene are LNHDA and SQIVND (reference sequence). The CDR3 loop spans 13 amino acids. CDR3 coding DNA: TGTGCCAGTAGTATCAGGGGAGAGACTGAAGCTTTCTTT. Residues: CASSIRGETEAFF.

The V call is TRBV4-3, the J call TRBJ2-7; 10 positions agree with TRBD1. The CDR3 is 15 residues long. Germline CDR1 is LGHNA and CDR2 is YSLEER. J lost 3 bases, V lost 5 bases, and 7 bases had no gene match. CDR3: CASSTGTGALYEQYF. The CDR3 DNA follows: TGCGCCAGCAGCACTGGGACAGGGGCCCTCTACGAGCAGTACTTC.

This clonotype was recorded a few times. The chain has TRBV27 and TRBJ1-5; tentatively, D is TRBD1 (5 bases). The CDR3 extends over 15 amino acids. The germline gives CDR1 MNHEY, CDR2 SMNVEV (reference sequence). The ends were cut back, 6 bases at V and 0 bases at J, with 12 bases in the middle. CDR3 loop: CASRIQAYSNQPQHF. The CDR3 region has the DNA TGTGCCAGCAGGATACAGGCGTATAGCAATCAGCCCCAGCATTTT.

This clonotype was seen more than once but under ten times. V usage is TRBV6-2 or TRBV6-3 and J usage is TRBJ2-2, with D tentatively TRBD2 (5 bases). CDR1 is MNHEY, CDR2 SVGEGT, per germline. The CDR3 is made up of 15 amino acids. V lost 6 bases and J 0 bases, leaving 11 bases between the germline ends. The DNA of the CDR3 is TGTGCCAGCAGAAGGGTAGCGACGAACACCGGGGAGCTGTTTTTT. It encodes CASRRVATNTGELFF.

The J gene is TRBJ2-2, the V gene TRBV24-1; D gene unclear. Germline lookup yields CDR1 KGHDR and CDR2 SFDVKD. This CDR3 has 14 amino acids. V was clipped by 5 bases and J by 6 bases, with 12 bases between them. The CDR3: CATSAPPGPGELFF. CDR3 coding DNA: TGTGCCACCAGTGCCCCGCCCGGGCCCGGGGAGCTGTTTTTT.

This clonotype was seen a few times. The rearrangement joins TRBV27 to TRBJ2-7; a possible D gene is TRBD2 (6 bases). Germline CDR1 and CDR2: MNHEY and SMNVEV (reference sequence). V lost 0 bases and J lost 2, with 11 bases in between. CDR3 size: 15 residues. The CDR3 here is CASSLSVGGPYEQYF. CDR3 coding DNA: TGTGCCAGCAGTTTATCTGTCGGGGGACCCTACGAGCAGTACTTC.

This clonotype was seen only a few times. This chain links TRBV6-1 with TRBJ1-6; D call uncertain. Trimming stripped 7 bases from V and 9 bases from J, with 13 bases between. Germline CDR1 MNHNS, CDR2 SASEGT. This CDR3 is 13 amino acids long. This CDR3 reads CASTQAQSSPLHF. CDR3 in DNA: TGTGCCAGCACCCAGGCCCAGAGTTCACCCCTCCACTTT.

The chain is built from TRBV18 and TRBJ2-7; TRBD1 is a possible D gene (5 bases). This CDR3 is 15 amino acids long. Germline CDR1 KGHSH, CDR2 LQKENI. The V end was cut by 3 bases, the J end by 3 bases, with 15 bases between. CDR3 amino acids: CASSPRDSERYEQYF. The CDR3 DNA reads as TGTGCCAGCTCACCCAGAGACAGCGAACGCTACGAGCAGTACTTC.

The chain is built from TRBV7-9 and TRBJ1-6; a weak D match, TRBD1 (6 bases). There are 15 residues in the CDR3. CDR1 and CDR2 from the germline V gene are SEHNR and FQNEAQ (reference sequence). Trimming left V 5 bases short and J 7 bases short, with 15 bases between. The DNA for the CDR3 is TGTGCCAGCAGCCTAGGGGGAGTTAACAATTCACCCCTCCACTTT. This encodes CASSLGGVNNSPLHF.

This clonotype has only a few counts. The V call is TRBV27, the J call TRBJ2-3; 7 bases agree with TRBD1. The CDR3 spans 16 residues. CDR1 MNHEY and CDR2 SMNVEV come from the germline V gene (reference sequence). J was trimmed by 6 bases and V by 5 bases; bases with no gene match: 14. Here the CDR3 reads CASSPRDRAPSDTQYF. The CDR3 bases are TGTGCCAGCAGTCCCCGAGACAGGGCCCCCTCCGATACGCAGTATTTT.

The CDR3 sequence is CSVSGSTGIQETQYF. For the CDR3, the DNA is TGCAGTGTTAGCGGGAGTACGGGGATACAAGAGACCCAGTACTTC. The rearrangement links TRBV20-1 to TRBJ2-5; 9 bases align to TRBD2. The CDR3 spans 15 residues. The V gene end was trimmed by 7 bases and the J gene end by 2 bases; junction bases not matched to a gene: 11. Germline-derived CDR1 and CDR2 are DFQATT and SNEGSKA (reference sequence).

This clonotype was seen only a few times. The chain combines TRBV27 with TRBJ2-2, with 9 bases aligning to TRBD2. J lost 1 base, V lost 2 bases, and 5 bases had no gene match. There are 17 residues in the CDR3. Germline V gene sequence: CDR1 MNHEY, CDR2 SMNVEV (reference sequence). Written as DNA, the CDR3 is TGTGCCAGCAGTTTAAGGTGGACTAGCGTGAACACCGGGGAGCTGTTTTTT. It translates to CASSLRWTSVNTGELFF.

This clonotype was counted only a few times. The V gene is TRBV19, the J gene TRBJ1-1; D gene uncertain. Germline loops: CDR1 LNHDA, CDR2 SQIVND (reference sequence). V gave up 7 bases and J gave up 1 base, with 7 bases separating them. This CDR3 region has 12 residues. Here the CDR3 DNA reads TGTGCCAGTAACTTCGGGAACACTGAAGCTTTCTTT. It codes for CASNFGNTEAFF.

This clonotype appeared a single time. The chain recombines TRBV19 with TRBJ2-3; 12 bases match TRBD2. The CDR3 loop spans 17 amino acids. V dropped 4 bases and J dropped 4; count of bases not matched to a gene: 9. The V gene's germline CDR1 is LNHDA and CDR2 SQIVND (reference sequence). CDR3 nucleotide sequence: TGTGCCAGTAGTAAGGGTTCGACTAGCGGGAGCCCAGATACGCAGTATTTT. Residues: CASSKGSTSGSPDTQYF.

The chain has TRBV6-1 and TRBJ2-2, with 10 bases identical to TRBD2. This CDR3 is built from 13 residues. V was pared by 8 bases and J by 4 bases, with 1 base of the junction left unmatched. The germline V gene has CDR1 MNHNS and CDR2 SASEGT. CDR3 nucleotide sequence: TGTGCCAGCCTAGCGGGAGTCACCGGGGAGCTGTTTTTT. Residues: CASLAGVTGELFF.